This passage covers 9 T cell receptor beta chains from one sample sequenced in a study of identical twins. TCRdb re-derived calls from the 5' RACE reads in MiXCR, one entry per CDR3 protein. This table has 450,000 or so distinct CDR3 sequences, approximately 15% appearing once. These data were also reused for a study on yellow fever vaccine responses in identical twins.

The sequenced material came from CD4+ T cells sorted from blood. The source of these receptors is a woman aged 18-35 years in good health.

This clonotype turned up a few times. The chain carries TRBV5-1 and TRBJ2-3; 9 bases agree with TRBD2. J gave up 4 bases and V 4 bases, and 16 bases lay outside the gene matches. Looked up from germline, CDR1 is SGHRS and CDR2 is YFSETQ. This CDR3 region has 18 residues. The CDR3 here is CASSRGTSPARPADTQYF. The CDR3 nucleotides are TGCGCCAGCAGCAGAGGGACTAGCCCCGCGAGGCCGGCAGATACGCAGTATTTT.

The table lists this clonotype with many counts. The chain couples TRBV29-1 to TRBJ2-1; 7 nucleotides line up with TRBD1. CDR1 and CDR2 (germline): SQVTM, ANQGSEA. With 4 bases clipped from V and 2 bases from J, the junction kept 5 bases outside the gene matches. The CDR3 length is 14 residues. The CDR3 coding sequence is TGCAGCGTTGCACCCGGGACAGCCTACAATGAGCAGTTCTTC. It encodes CSVAPGTAYNEQFF.

This clonotype was seen ten or more times. The chain has TRBV7-9 and TRBJ2-5, with D possibly TRBD2 on 6 matching bases. The germline gives CDR1 SEHNR, CDR2 FQNEAQ (reference sequence). This CDR3 region has 13 residues. V dropped 3 bases and J dropped 5 bases, with 10 bases sitting between them. This CDR3 reads CASSFGGRETQYF. CDR3 in DNA: TGTGCCAGCAGCTTCGGGGGTAGGGAGACCCAGTACTTC. Full variable domain (rest looked up from reference TRBV7-9 and TRBJ2-5): DTGVSQNPRHKITKRGQNVTFRCDPISEHNRLYWYRQTLGQGPEFLTYFQNEAQLEKSRLLSDRFSAERPKGSFSTLEIQRTEQGDSAMYLCASSFGGRETQYFGPGTRLLVL.

J is TRBJ2-5 and V is TRBV29-1; D is possibly TRBD2 (6 bases). The germline CDR1 and CDR2 sequences are SQVTM and ANQGSEA. The CDR3 spans 15 residues. Between the trimmed V and J ends, which lost 7 bases and 1 base, there was a span of 19 bases. The CDR3, as DNA: TGCAGCGCCAAACCCGGGACTGTCCGCCAAGAGACCCAGTACTTC. This codes for CSAKPGTVRQETQYF.

This clonotype was counted ten times or more. The V and J genes are TRBV12-3 or TRBV12-4 and TRBJ2-1; TRBD2 agrees at 7 bases. The CDR3 runs to 16 residues. Unmatched junction bases numbered 14, after V lost 5 bases and J lost 7 bases. The CDR3 sequence: CASSLAVGRIRNEQFF. For the CDR3, the DNA is TGTGCCAGCAGTCTCGCGGTCGGGAGGATTAGAAATGAGCAGTTCTTC.

The rearrangement joins TRBV7-9 to TRBJ2-1, with D perhaps matching TRBD2 (6 bases). Germline V lookup: CDR1 SEHNR, CDR2 FQNEAQ (reference sequence). The V end lost 1 base, the J end lost 13 bases, and 14 bases lay between the germline ends. This CDR3 contains 13 residues. The CDR3, as DNA: TGTGCCAGCAGCTTAGGGGGTGACGGGACTCAGTTCTTC. Its translation is CASSLGGDGTQFF.

The rearrangement links TRBV7-9 to TRBJ1-2; D remains unclear. CDR1 is SEHNR, CDR2 FQNEAQ, per germline (reference sequence). This CDR3 comprises 12 residues. V lost 2 bases to trimming and J lost 6 bases, with 7 bases between them. The CDR3 here is CASSLSSDGYTF. The CDR3 DNA follows: TGTGCCAGCAGCTTAAGTTCAGATGGCTACACCTTC.

This clonotype was seen many times. The chain joins TRBV3-1 to TRBJ2-1; TRBD2 aligns across 13 bases. The V gene's germline CDR1 is LGHDT and CDR2 YNNKEL (reference sequence). The CDR3 loop spans 20 amino acids. V dropped 4 bases and J dropped 0; count of bases not matched to a gene: 12. In DNA form, the CDR3 reads TGTGCCAGCAGCCTAGCCGGGACTAGCGGGACGCCGAGCTCCTACAATGAGCAGTTCTTC. This encodes CASSLAGTSGTPSSYNEQFF.

This clonotype was counted many times. The chain employs TRBV4-2 and TRBJ2-5, with D possibly matching TRBD1 (6 bases). V lost 8 bases to trimming and J lost 3 bases, with 16 bases between them. Germline CDR1 LGHNA, CDR2 YNFKEQ. This CDR3 is 14 amino acids long. The CDR3 DNA follows: TGTGCCAGCTCTTTAACAGGGCTAGAAGAGACCCAGTACTTC. This translates into CASSLTGLEETQYF.